The next 32 T cell receptor beta chains were all read from a single sample in a study of blood T cell repertoires in COVID-19. Assay used: immunoSEQ multiplex PCR; TCRdb lists only in-frame clones, some missing. The sample has about 290,000 clones; roughly 86% are singletons. The specimen was peripheral blood. These receptors all stem from a woman aged 25 to 39 with COVID-19, enrolled during active disease.

This clone was found a few times. This rearrangement joins TRBV2 to TRBJ2-1, with 9 nucleotides matching TRBD2. CDR3 length equals 15 residues. With 2 bases clipped from V and 10 bases from J, the junction kept 9 bases outside the gene matches. Per the germline V gene, CDR1 is SNHLY and CDR2 is FYNNEI. The CDR3, as DNA: TGTGCCAGCAGTGAAAACCAGCGGGGGGCCGGGGAGCAGTTCTTC. This encodes CASSENQRGAGEQFF.

The J gene is TRBJ2-3, the V gene TRBV18, with D possibly TRBD2 on 5 matching bases. CDR3 length equals 14 residues. V lost 2 bases and J 4 bases, leaving 10 bases between the germline ends. CDR1 is KGHSH, CDR2 LQKENI, per germline. In DNA, the CDR3 is TGTGCCAGCTCACCAGGCGGGCCCCCAGATACGCAGTATTTT. This codes for CASSPGGPPDTQYF.

This clone was found a few times. The J gene is TRBJ2-1, the V gene TRBV5-6; a weak D match, TRBD2 (6 bases). Germline V gene data show CDR1 as SGHDT and CDR2 as YYEEEE. Deletions cut 10 bases from V and 0 bases from J, with 23 bases between. The CDR3 is made up of 17 amino acids. The CDR3 loop is CAGQLGGAQSSYNEQFF. The CDR3 nucleotides are TGTGCCGGCCAATTAGGCGGGGCCCAGAGCTCCTACAATGAGCAGTTCTTC.

This clone came up once. This could be a read error, since a much larger clone is one nucleotide away. The chain joins TRBV7-2 to TRBJ1-5; 7 bases map to TRBD1. The CDR3 totals 13 residues. Germline assignment: CDR1 SGHTA and CDR2 FQGNSA. V lost 5 bases to trimming and J lost 5 bases; unmatched junction nucleotides: 3. The CDR3 DNA sequence: TGTGCCAGCAGCCGGGACAGCTATCAGCCCCAGCATTTT. Translated, it gives CASSRDSYQPQHF.

The chain employs TRBV19 and TRBJ2-1; D unclear. V lost 3 bases and J lost 5, with 8 bases in between. CDR3 length: 13 amino acids. Germline V gene data show CDR1 as LNHDA and CDR2 as SQIVND (reference sequence). CDR3 nucleotide sequence: TGTGCCAGTAGTATTAACAAGAACAATGAGCAGTTCTTC. This codes for CASSINKNNEQFF.

This chain links TRBV6-5 with TRBJ1-2; 7 bases line up with TRBD1. Germline V gene lookup returns CDR1 MNHEY and CDR2 SVGAGI. The CDR3 is 14 amino acids. Trimming cost V 6 bases and J 5 bases; bases outside gene matches: 9. The CDR3 DNA is TGTGCCAGCAGCTCCGGGACAGTAGCATATGGCTACACCTTC. It specifies CASSSGTVAYGYTF.

J is TRBJ2-3 and V is TRBV6-5; 7 nucleotides agree with TRBD1. Per the germline V gene, CDR1 is MNHEY and CDR2 is SVGAGI. The CDR3 is 15 residues long. The V segment lost 6 bases and the J segment 4 bases; nucleotides outside the gene matches: 10. The CDR3 loop reads CASRLDREISDTQYF. The CDR3 DNA follows: TGTGCCAGCAGACTCGACAGGGAAATATCAGATACGCAGTATTTT.

The V gene is TRBV13, the J gene TRBJ1-1; weak D call: TRBD1 (5 bases). The CDR3 spans 15 residues. Trimming left V 3 bases short and J 2 bases short, with 13 bases between. The germline CDR1 and CDR2 sequences are PRHDT and FYEKMQ (reference sequence). Here the CDR3 reads CASSFGGEGNTEAFF. Here the CDR3 DNA reads TGTGCCAGCAGCTTCGGGGGAGAGGGTAACACTGAAGCTTTCTTT.

The V gene is TRBV6-2 or TRBV6-3, the J gene TRBJ1-2, with TRBD1 identical over 9 bases. Germline lookup yields CDR1 MNHEY and CDR2 SVGEGT. J gave up 6 bases and V 2 bases, and 7 bases lay outside the gene matches. This CDR3 is 15 amino acids long. CDR3 amino acids: CASSYRDRVTDGYTF. CDR3 nucleotide sequence: TGTGCCAGCAGTTACCGGGACAGGGTAACGGATGGCTACACCTTC.

V and J are TRBV28 and TRBJ1-2, with TRBD1 as a possible D gene (6 bases). V was shortened by 6 bases and J by 5 bases, with 16 bases between the two germline ends. Germline assignment: CDR1 MDHEN and CDR2 SYDVKM. The CDR3 consists of 14 residues. The CDR3 DNA sequence: TGTGCCAGCAGGCCCGGCAGGGGAGTGTATGGCTACACCTTC. Amino acids: CASRPGRGVYGYTF.

V and J are TRBV11-2 and TRBJ1-3; 8 bases agree with TRBD1. Germline CDR1 is SGHAT and CDR2 is FQNNGV. CDR3 length: 16 residues. V lost 5 bases, J lost 4 bases, and 10 bases stayed unmatched. The CDR3 spells CASSPQDRVRGNTIYF. As DNA, the CDR3 is TGTGCCAGCAGCCCACAGGACAGGGTGAGAGGAAACACCATATATTTT.

This clone appeared once. The chain recombines TRBV2 with TRBJ1-2, with a possible D match to TRBD1 (6 bases). Trimming left V 7 bases short and J 0 bases short, with 15 bases between. Germline lookup yields CDR1 SNHLY and CDR2 FYNNEI. The CDR3 is made up of 15 amino acids. CDR3: CASILGGEANYGYTF. Here the CDR3 DNA reads TGTGCCAGCATCCTAGGGGGAGAAGCTAACTATGGCTACACCTTC.

The chain couples TRBV27 to TRBJ2-1; 12 nucleotides line up with TRBD2. V shed 2 bases, J shed 7 bases, and the junction held 6 bases outside the gene matches. CDR3 length: 16 residues. The germline V gene has CDR1 MNHEY and CDR2 SMNVEV (reference sequence). CDR3: CASSLPLAGGRNEQFF. DNA for the CDR3: TGTGCCAGCAGTTTACCCCTAGCGGGGGGGCGGAATGAGCAGTTCTTC.

The gene calls are TRBV19 and TRBJ1-2; D remains unclear. CDR3 length: 12 residues. The ends were cut back, 5 bases at V and 1 base at J, with 5 bases in the middle. Germline values: CDR1 LNHDA, CDR2 SQIVND (reference sequence). The CDR3 bases are TGTGCCAGTAGTCTGTATAACTATGGCTACACCTTC. It yields the protein CASSLYNYGYTF.

J is TRBJ1-4 and V is TRBV30; 9 bases fit TRBD1. The V gene end was trimmed by 3 bases and the J gene end by 5 bases; junction bases not matched to a gene: 4. The CDR3 length is 14 residues. Germline assignment: CDR1 GTSNPN and CDR2 SVGIG (reference sequence). CDR3 sequence (DNA): TGTGCCTGGAGCCGACAGGGGGGAAATGAAAAACTGTTTTTT. Translation: CAWSRQGGNEKLFF.

This chain joins TRBV27 and TRBJ1-5; possible D gene TRBD1, 6 bases. The CDR3 is 13 residues long. Germline V gene sequence: CDR1 MNHEY, CDR2 SMNVEV (reference sequence). With 4 bases removed from V and 5 bases from J, the gap between germline ends came to 9 bases. In nucleotides, the CDR3 is TGTGCCAGCAGTTCCACAGGGTATCAGCCCCAGCATTTT. Amino acids: CASSSTGYQPQHF.

This chain links TRBV5-8 with TRBJ1-5; no firm D call. Germline values: CDR1 SGHTS, CDR2 YDEGEE. With 7 bases removed from V and 1 base from J, the gap between germline ends came to 18 bases. The CDR3 loop spans 16 amino acids. DNA of the CDR3: TGTGCCAGCGCTTTCCGGAGCTCGTTGAGCAATCAGCCCCAGCATTTT. Protein product: CASAFRSSLSNQPQHF.

The chain recombines TRBV4-2 with TRBJ2-1; 8 bases map to TRBD2. V gave up 1 base and J gave up 7 bases; unmatched junction bases: 15. Germline V gives CDR1 LGHNA, CDR2 YNFKEQ. This CDR3 is built from 18 residues. The CDR3 protein is CASSQVGTMRGAGNEQFF. The CDR3 coding sequence is TGTGCCAGCAGCCAAGTGGGGACTATGCGGGGGGCCGGGAATGAGCAGTTCTTC.

J is TRBJ2-7 and V is TRBV7-2; D possibly corresponds to TRBD2 (7 bases). The CDR3 length is 14 residues. The V and J ends lost 3 bases and 4 bases respectively, with 13 bases between them. CDR1 and CDR2 from the germline V gene are SGHTA and FQGNSA. CDR3: CASSFMGGLYEQYF. DNA of the CDR3: TGTGCCAGCAGCTTCATGGGGGGGCTTTACGAGCAGTACTTC.

This clone has a handful of counts. The chain combines TRBV6-6 with TRBJ2-7; 8 positions agree with TRBD2. The CDR3 length is 15 residues. V lost 4 bases to trimming and J lost 4 bases; unmatched junction nucleotides: 9. Germline CDR1 reads MNHNY; CDR2 reads SVGAGI (reference sequence). The CDR3 loop reads CASSSGTRVRYEQYF. In DNA, the CDR3 is TGTGCCAGCAGTTCAGGGACTAGGGTCCGTTACGAGCAGTACTTC.

The genes are TRBV18 and TRBJ1-4; 9 nucleotides agree with TRBD1. Germline lookup yields CDR1 KGHSH and CDR2 LQKENI. CDR3 length: 14 residues. V lost 5 bases and J lost 7; bases outside the gene matches: 5. CDR3 coding DNA: TGTGCCAGCTCAGCACAGGGGGCGGGTGAAAAACTGTTTTTT. This encodes CASSAQGAGEKLFF.

The rearrangement links TRBV2 to TRBJ2-3, with 14 bases matching TRBD2. Losses at the gene ends were 6 bases for V and 5 bases for J; bases not matched to a gene: 1. This CDR3 is built from 14 residues. CDR1 is SNHLY and CDR2 is FYNNEI in the germline V gene. CDR3 sequence (DNA): TGTGCCAGCAGCGGACTAGCGGGAGGAGATACGCAGTATTTT. It yields the protein CASSGLAGGDTQYF.

The chain combines TRBV5-4 with TRBJ2-7; 7 bases line up with TRBD2. Trimming cost V 0 bases and J 0 bases; bases outside gene matches: 15. The CDR3 totals 19 residues. CDR1 and CDR2 (germline): SGHNT, YYREEE (reference sequence). CDR3 amino acids: CASSLVPPAIAGPSYEQYF. The CDR3 nucleotides are TGTGCCAGCAGCTTGGTACCCCCTGCGATAGCGGGCCCCTCCTACGAGCAGTACTTC.

The chain employs TRBV27 and TRBJ2-7, with D tentatively TRBD1 (5 bases). Germline V gene data show CDR1 as MNHEY and CDR2 as SMNVEV (reference sequence). V lost 6 bases to trimming and J lost 1 base, with 13 bases between them. The CDR3 has 14 residues. The DNA of the CDR3 is TGTGCCAGCAGCGGTCTCAGGGAATCCTACGAGCAGTACTTC. The encoded protein is CASSGLRESYEQYF.

The chain uses TRBV15 and TRBJ1-3; TRBD1 is a possible D gene (5 bases). Trimming pared 0 bases from V and 2 bases from J, leaving 11 bases between. The germline V gene encodes CDR1 LNHNV and CDR2 YYDKDF (reference sequence). There are 16 residues in the CDR3. The CDR3 sequence is CATSRDPGPAGNTIYF. CDR3 sequence (DNA): TGTGCCACCAGCAGAGACCCAGGGCCGGCTGGAAACACCATATATTTT.

The gene calls are TRBV28 and TRBJ2-5, with unresolved D. Between the trimmed V and J ends, which lost 2 bases and 5 bases, there was a span of 12 bases. In germline, CDR1 is MDHEN, CDR2 SYDVKM. This CDR3 contains 14 residues. The CDR3 reads CASSLNRVLETQYF. DNA for the CDR3: TGTGCCAGCAGTTTAAACCGGGTCCTGGAGACCCAGTACTTC.

CDR3 nucleotide sequence: TGTGCCACCAGTCAAGACAGGGGAAGCAATCAGCCCCAGCATTTT. Translating it yields CATSQDRGSNQPQHF. The J gene is TRBJ1-5, the V gene TRBV15, with 8 bases fitting TRBD1. V lost 6 bases and J lost 1; bases outside the gene matches: 5. From germline, CDR1 is LNHNV and CDR2 YYDKDF (reference sequence). The CDR3 is 15 amino acids.

This sequence joins TRBV19 and TRBJ1-2; 8 nucleotides match TRBD1. Trimming took 9 bases from V and 0 from J; bases not matched to a gene: 12. The CDR3 runs 16 residues. Germline CDR1 is LNHDA and CDR2 is SQIVND (reference sequence). CDR3 sequence (DNA): TGTGCCAGCGGACAGGGTATGAGCGACGCTAACTATGGCTACACCTTC. This encodes CASGQGMSDANYGYTF.

The chain joins TRBV6-5 to TRBJ1-5; 7 bases are shared with TRBD1. The germline gives CDR1 MNHEY, CDR2 SVGAGI. The CDR3 runs 14 residues. J lost 4 bases, V lost 6 bases, and 6 bases had no gene match. The CDR3 loop reads CASSWDRDNQPQHF. CDR3 bases: TGTGCCAGCAGCTGGGACAGAGATAATCAGCCCCAGCATTTT.

This clone was observed a handful of times. The CDR3 coding sequence is TGCAGCGCCGGCGTTGGGCTATGGGCCACTAATGAAAAACTGTTTTTT. Translating it yields CSAGVGLWATNEKLFF. The J gene is TRBJ1-4, the V gene TRBV29-1; D is unclear. The V gene's germline CDR1 is SQVTM and CDR2 ANQGSEA. V was shortened by 7 bases and J by 2 bases, with 20 bases between the two germline ends. This CDR3 comprises 16 residues.

V usage is TRBV18 and J usage is TRBJ1-1; possibly TRBD1 for D (5 bases). CDR1 and CDR2 (germline): KGHSH, LQKENI. This CDR3 spans 13 amino acids. Trimming shortened V by 10 bases and J by 0 bases, and 12 bases separated the two germline ends. The CDR3 DNA reads as TGTGCCACCATAGACAGCCTGAACACTGAAGCTTTCTTT. It codes for CATIDSLNTEAFF.

The J gene is TRBJ2-5, the V gene TRBV4-1, with a weak D call TRBD2 (6 bases). The V gene lost 4 bases and the J gene lost 2 bases, with 11 bases spanning the gap. The CDR3 runs to 14 residues. Germline loops: CDR1 MGHRA, CDR2 YSYEKL. The CDR3 sequence is CASSLAGLQETQYF. The CDR3 DNA is TGCGCCAGCAGCCTCGCGGGGCTTCAAGAGACCCAGTACTTC.